The 10 T cell receptor beta chains below all came from one sample that was sequenced in a study of cytomegalovirus exposure and HLA in healthy donors. The PCR used 60 Vbeta and 13 Jbeta primers. The repertoire was sequenced with immunoSEQ multiplex PCR; TCRdb's copy has only in-frame clones and lacks some. The sample has over 100,000 clones, roughly 80% seen once; the top ten hold about 2%. The specimen was PBMCs. The receptor source for this set is a man aged 25 to 40 in good health and CMV-seronegative.

The rearrangement joins TRBV30 to TRBJ1-6, with 8 bases lining up with TRBD1. Looked up from germline, CDR1 is GTSNPN and CDR2 is SVGIG (reference sequence). This CDR3 has 12 amino acids. The V segment lost 8 bases and the J segment 11 bases; nucleotides outside the gene matches: 8. This chain's CDR3 is CARSGQGTPLHF. CDR3 DNA: TGTGCCCGTTCCGGACAGGGAACACCCCTCCACTTT.

The count of this clone is one. The V and J genes are TRBV18 and TRBJ2-5; TRBD2 aligns across 11 bases. Trimming cost V 3 bases and J 5 bases; bases outside gene matches: 8. Germline V gene data show CDR1 as KGHSH and CDR2 as LQKENI. This CDR3 is built from 16 residues. Here the CDR3 DNA reads TGTGCCAGCTCACCGCGACTAGCGGGGACAACGGAGACCCAGTACTTC. This codes for CASSPRLAGTTETQYF.

The rearrangement links TRBV11-2 to TRBJ2-3; 15 bases agree with TRBD2. The junction had 9 bases not matched to a gene; V was cut back by 2 bases and J by 3 bases. Germline V gene sequence: CDR1 SGHAT, CDR2 FQNNGV. The CDR3 is made up of 19 amino acids. CDR3 region: CASSLSRTSGGGRTDTQYF. The CDR3 nucleotides read TGTGCCAGCAGCTTATCCCGGACTAGCGGGGGGGGGCGAACAGATACGCAGTATTTT.

The chain combines TRBV5-8 with TRBJ1-4, with 7 bases that match TRBD1. There are 15 residues in the CDR3. V was pared by 4 bases and J by 4 bases, with 7 bases of the junction left unmatched. Germline CDR1 SGHTS, CDR2 YDEGEE. The CDR3 DNA reads TGTGCCAGCAGCCGTCGGTCAGGGGGTAATGAAAAACTGTTTTTT. Encoded protein: CASSRRSGGNEKLFF.

The chain uses TRBV10-3 and TRBJ1-2; D possibly corresponds to TRBD1 (6 bases). Trimming removed 11 bases from V and 2 bases from J, with 12 bases in between. CDR1 is ENHRY and CDR2 is SYGVKD in the germline V gene. CDR3 length: 12 residues. The CDR3 DNA reads TGTGCCTTCCAGACAGGCAACTATGGCTACACCTTC. The encoded protein is CAFQTGNYGYTF.

A few counts support this clone. The chain employs TRBV9 and TRBJ2-7; 8 bases agree with TRBD1. CDR1 is SGDLS, CDR2 YYNGEE, per germline. The V gene end was trimmed by 4 bases and the J gene end by 2 bases; junction bases not matched to a gene: 17. CDR3 length: 18 amino acids. The CDR3 coding sequence is TGTGCCAGCAGCCCAGGGACAGGCGTTCGACGCGTCACCTACGAGCAGTACTTC. Its translation is CASSPGTGVRRVTYEQYF.

This clone came up once. V and J are TRBV2 and TRBJ2-3; TRBD1 aligns across 10 bases. The V segment lost 6 bases and the J segment 5 bases; nucleotides outside the gene matches: 8. The germline CDR1 and CDR2 sequences are SNHLY and FYNNEI. The CDR3 runs 15 residues. CDR3 residues: CASRVLTGGLDTQYF. Written as DNA, the CDR3 is TGTGCCAGCAGGGTTCTGACAGGGGGCTTAGATACGCAGTATTTT.

The chain couples TRBV5-4 to TRBJ1-2, with a possible D match to TRBD1 (5 bases). Germline V CDR1 and CDR2: SGHNT, YYREEE (reference sequence). Trimming took 0 bases from V and 3 from J, leaving 12 bases between them. The CDR3 is 15 amino acids. The DNA of the CDR3 is TGTGCCAGCAGCTTGGCGACACAGGCACACTATGGCTACACCTTC. It yields the protein CASSLATQAHYGYTF.

J is TRBJ2-3 and V is TRBV5-1; 11 positions match TRBD2. Trimming removed 3 bases from V and 0 bases from J; junction bases left unmatched: 6. The CDR3 is 17 amino acids. In germline, CDR1 is SGHRS, CDR2 YFSETQ. This chain's CDR3 is CASSSGTSGASTDTQYF. The CDR3 DNA is TGCGCCAGCAGCTCCGGGACTAGCGGAGCTAGCACAGATACGCAGTATTTT.

The chain carries TRBV29-1 and TRBJ2-1, with 7 bases identical to TRBD1. Per germline, CDR1 SQVTM and CDR2 ANQGSEA. The length of the CDR3 is 16 residues. V gave up 6 bases and J gave up 2 bases; unmatched junction bases: 13. Here the CDR3 reads CSVFARQGNPYNEQFF. In DNA form, the CDR3 reads TGCAGCGTCTTCGCGAGACAGGGTAACCCCTACAATGAGCAGTTCTTC.